Below, one T cell receptor (beta chain) is given with its context. Measured with immunoSEQ multiplex PCR; TCRdb has only the in-frame clones, and not every one. Of 210,000 or so clones in the sample, about 88% are singletons; the top ten hold under 5.5%. This sample is part of a study of blood T cell repertoires in COVID-19. The V gene lost 6 bases and the J gene lost 8 bases, with 16 bases spanning the gap. This CDR3 spans 12 amino acids. Per germline, CDR1 SQVTM and CDR2 ANQGSEA. Sequencing was performed on peripheral blood. The receptor comes from a woman in her 40s with acute or convalescent COVID-19. The J gene is TRBJ1-2, the V gene TRBV29-1; possible D gene TRBD1, 6 bases. The CDR3 spells CSVGGGGEGYTF. CDR3 nucleotides: TGCAGCGTCGGGGGAGGGGGTGAGGGCTACACCTTC.